This TCR beta chain was identified in a study of shared clonotypes between healthy human individuals. In the study overall: Each donor contributed plates that comprised three CD4 naive, three CD4 memory, two CD8 naive and one CD8 memory. Findings and caveats of the study: Limited genetic and exposure-history diversity came from having few donors.

Notes on this clone: Its antigen is undetermined.

CDR3 length: 12 amino acids. Trimming cost V 10 bases and J 6 bases; bases outside gene matches: 8. The germline gives CDR1 MNHNS, CDR2 SASEGT. The donors, all of them Caucasian adults, lived in Nashville, Tennessee. Method: immunoSEQ multiplex PCR; TCRdb's copy keeps in-frame clones and lacks some. The table includes about 980,000 clones, approximately 80% detected once. The J gene is TRBJ2-7, the V gene TRBV6-1; 8 nucleotides match TRBD1. This clonotype originated in a man between 18 and 35 years old in good health. Specimen: memory CD4+ T cells sorted from blood. As to subset: CD45RA-negative fraction. In nucleotides, the CDR3 is TGTGCCATGGGACAGGTGTATGGCGAGCAGTACTTC. It codes for CAMGQVYGEQYF.